This TCR beta chain was profiled in a study of Ad26.COV2.S vaccination and SARS-CoV-2 variants. Study overall: The vaccine Ad26.COV2.S was put into the muscle once, or twice with 56 days between. Overall study findings and caveats: Responses of spike-specific T cells (both CD8+ and CD4+) reportedly showed substantial breadth after vaccination. Breadth and depth estimates from TCRs may understate total T cell responses.

TCRdb's table, derived via immunoSEQ multiplex PCR, lists solely in-frame clones and lacks some. The sample lists over 200,000 clones; around 87% were seen once. A remark on this clone: Its antigen is as yet unknown.

Treatment of the sample: approximately 18 received Ad26.COV2.S at low or high dose, single or two shots; about 5 received placebo; per-sample allocation not given. Samples were taken on day 63 after the first vaccine or placebo injection. Within Boston, the person who donated was an adult of 18-55 years. The TCR sequence derives from a person aged 18-60 years who received the Ad26.COV2.S COVID-19 vaccine or a placebo. The specimen comprised peripheral blood, sampled in a trial of Ad26.COV2.S vaccine versus placebo.

CDR3 coding DNA: TGTGCCAGCAGCGTAGGGGTGGGAGTAACTGAAGAGCAGTACTTC. It encodes CASSVGVGVTEEQYF. V usage is TRBV9 and J usage is TRBJ2-7; possibly TRBD2 for D (5 bases). CDR1 SGDLS and CDR2 YYNGEE come from the germline V gene. There are 15 residues in the CDR3. The V and J ends lost 0 bases and 7 bases respectively, with 17 bases between them.